These 24 T cell receptor beta chains share one sample of origin, sequenced in a study of blood T cell repertoires in COVID-19. This table comes from immunoSEQ multiplex PCR, and its TCRdb copy is limited to in-frame clones, with some not included. The table includes more than 80,000 clones, 84% detected once. The material sequenced was peripheral blood. The receptor source for this set is a woman in her fifties or sixties with acute or convalescent COVID-19.

The V and J genes are TRBV5-4 and TRBJ1-6; a possible D gene is TRBD1 (5 bases). The CDR3 consists of 13 residues. The V gene lost 1 base and the J gene lost 13 bases, with 12 bases spanning the gap. CDR1 SGHNT and CDR2 YYREEE come from the germline V gene (reference sequence). The CDR3 DNA sequence: TGTGCCAGCAGCTTGACAGGTTTAGATCCCCTCCACTTT. It is translated as CASSLTGLDPLHF.

V gene TRBV5-8 combines with J gene TRBJ2-6, with a tentative D call TRBD1 (5 bases). Germline-derived CDR1 and CDR2 are SGHTS and YDEGEE. CDR3 length equals 15 residues. V dropped 7 bases and J dropped 0 bases, with 11 bases sitting between them. CDR3 region: CASPVGPSGANVLTF. The CDR3 coding sequence is TGTGCCAGCCCAGTGGGGCCCTCTGGGGCCAACGTCCTGACTTTC.

This sequence joins TRBV28 and TRBJ1-4; D remains ambiguous. Trimming removed 4 bases at V and 8 bases at J, with 17 bases between. This CDR3 has 15 amino acids. Germline V gene data show CDR1 as MDHEN and CDR2 as SYDVKM. CDR3 loop: CASSSNRGSGEKLFF. CDR3 in DNA: TGTGCCAGCAGTTCCAACCGGGGATCCGGGGAAAAACTGTTTTTT.

The gene calls are TRBV5-1 and TRBJ1-4; D perhaps matches TRBD1 (6 bases). The germline V and J ends were trimmed by 4 bases and 4 bases, with 14 bases remaining between them. Germline CDR1 is SGHRS and CDR2 is YFSETQ. The length of the CDR3 is 15 residues. The CDR3 DNA reads as TGCGCCAGCAGCCCCGCCGGGACAAATAATGAAAAACTGTTTTTT. It specifies CASSPAGTNNEKLFF.

V usage is TRBV10-3 and J usage is TRBJ1-4; tentatively, D is TRBD1 (6 bases). Trimming took 2 bases from V and 9 from J, leaving 10 bases between them. The CDR3 loop spans 13 amino acids. Germline assignment: CDR1 ENHRY and CDR2 SYGVKD. CDR3: CAISETGTQKLFF. In DNA form, the CDR3 reads TGTGCCATCAGTGAGACAGGGACCCAAAAACTGTTTTTT.

This clone was seen a handful of times. The rearrangement uses TRBV19 and TRBJ2-3, with D possibly being TRBD2 (6 bases). This CDR3 region has 17 residues. Germline V gene data show CDR1 as LNHDA and CDR2 as SQIVND (reference sequence). Trimming pared 0 bases from V and 0 bases from J, leaving 13 bases between. The CDR3 here is CASSIDIMAGSTDTQYF. DNA of the CDR3: TGTGCCAGTAGTATAGATATTATGGCGGGGAGCACAGATACGCAGTATTTT.

The genes are TRBV11-3 and TRBJ2-3; 8 bases agree with TRBD1. V dropped 6 bases and J dropped 4; count of bases not matched to a gene: 6. Germline V gene data show CDR1 as SGHNT and CDR2 as YENEEA. This CDR3 region has 14 residues. CDR3 nucleotide sequence: TGTGCCAGCAGTCAGGGGGCCCAGTCAGATACGCAGTATTTT. Translation gives CASSQGAQSDTQYF.

This clone was detected once. The chain links TRBV6-4 to TRBJ2-2; 9 bases line up with TRBD2. CDR1 is MRHNA, CDR2 SNTAGT, per germline. CDR3 size: 15 residues. V shed 5 bases, J shed 4 bases, and the junction held 5 bases outside the gene matches. The CDR3 coding sequence is TGTGCCAGCAGTCAACTGCGGGGGGGCACCGGGGAGCTGTTTTTT. Amino acid sequence: CASSQLRGGTGELFF.

The chain is built from TRBV6-1 and TRBJ2-5; TRBD2 agrees at 8 bases. The J segment lost 4 bases and the V segment lost 3 bases, leaving 19 bases of the junction unmatched. Germline CDR1 reads MNHNS; CDR2 reads SASEGT. The CDR3 is 19 amino acids. The CDR3 spells CASSDNGAGGRPSRETQYF. The CDR3 DNA sequence: TGTGCCAGCAGTGACAACGGCGCGGGAGGACGACCCTCCCGAGAGACCCAGTACTTC.

This chain connects TRBV7-2 to TRBJ1-2; 7 nucleotides agree with TRBD1. CDR3 length: 14 amino acids. Germline assignment: CDR1 SGHTA and CDR2 FQGNSA. Trimming at V came to 5 bases and at J to 5 bases, leaving 8 bases not matched to a gene. The CDR3 spells CASSPRDRSYGYTF. The CDR3 region has the DNA TGTGCCAGCAGCCCCCGGGACAGAAGTTATGGCTACACCTTC.

This chain links TRBV5-1 with TRBJ2-5; 7 bases fit TRBD1. Per the germline V gene, CDR1 is SGHRS and CDR2 is YFSETQ. The V segment lost 0 bases and the J segment 1 base; nucleotides outside the gene matches: 9. The CDR3 runs 17 residues. This CDR3 reads CASSLATGTAAQETQYF. The CDR3 DNA reads TGCGCCAGCAGCTTGGCCACCGGGACAGCTGCCCAAGAGACCCAGTACTTC.

This clone was picked up one time. This sequence joins TRBV2 and TRBJ1-3; D is unresolved. CDR1 and CDR2 from the germline V gene are SNHLY and FYNNEI. This CDR3 spans 15 amino acids. V dropped 8 bases and J dropped 0 bases, with 14 bases sitting between them. The CDR3 spells CASHSSRISGNTIYF. CDR3 bases: TGTGCCAGCCACAGCTCTCGTATCTCTGGAAACACCATATATTTT.

The chain employs TRBV7-9 and TRBJ2-1, with a possible D match to TRBD1 (7 bases). Per germline, CDR1 SEHNR and CDR2 FQNEAQ (reference sequence). The CDR3 is 16 residues long. Trimming took 6 bases from V and 0 from J, leaving 15 bases between them. The CDR3, as DNA: TGTGCCAGCAGTCAAAGACAGGGAGGCTCCTACAATGAGCAGTTCTTC. It yields the protein CASSQRQGGSYNEQFF.

The chain combines TRBV3-1 (or the pseudogene TRBV3-2) with TRBJ2-5; 13 bases fit TRBD2. Germline V gene lookup returns CDR1 LGHDT and CDR2 YNNKEL (reference sequence). J gave up 9 bases and V 2 bases, and 12 bases lay outside the gene matches. The CDR3 spans 17 residues. The DNA for the CDR3 is TGTGCCAGCAGCCAACCTTTTAGGACTAGCGGGGGCGGGGCCCAGTACTTC. This gives the protein CASSQPFRTSGGGAQYF.

The V call is TRBV10-3, the J call TRBJ1-4; 7 nucleotides align to TRBD1. The CDR3 extends over 18 amino acids. Trimming cost V 2 bases and J 3 bases; bases outside gene matches: 12. Germline V gene sequence: CDR1 ENHRY, CDR2 SYGVKD. CDR3 nucleotides: TGTGCCATCAGTGAGAACAACGTAAACCAGGGGGCTAATGAAAAACTGTTTTTT. This translates into CAISENNVNQGANEKLFF.

V usage is TRBV6-5 and J usage is TRBJ1-5; perhaps TRBD1 as D (5 bases). V was clipped by 4 bases and J by 0 bases, with 7 bases between them. This CDR3 comprises 14 residues. Germline V gene sequence: CDR1 MNHEY, CDR2 SVGAGI. The CDR3 sequence: CASSSRDSNQPQHF. CDR3 in DNA: TGTGCCAGCAGTTCCAGGGATAGCAATCAGCCCCAGCATTTT.

J is TRBJ1-4 and V is TRBV27; 7 positions agree with TRBD1. CDR1 is MNHEY and CDR2 is SMNVEV in the germline V gene (reference sequence). The CDR3 loop spans 14 amino acids. Unmatched junction bases numbered 6, after V lost 6 bases and J lost 5 bases. DNA of the CDR3: TGTGCCAGCAGGACGGGACAGCGGAATGAAAAACTGTTTTTT. Protein sequence: CASRTGQRNEKLFF.

This chain joins TRBV6-5 and TRBJ2-4; 7 bases fit TRBD1. Losses at the gene ends were 8 bases for V and 8 bases for J; bases not matched to a gene: 3. The CDR3 covers 11 residues. Germline CDR1 is MNHEY and CDR2 is SVGAGI. CDR3 nucleotide sequence: TGTGCCAGCTTTCAGGGGGACATTCAGTACTTC. Its translation: CASFQGDIQYF.

The genes are TRBV14 and TRBJ1-2, with D unclear. The V end was cut by 4 bases, the J end by 1 base, with 16 bases between. This CDR3 is 16 amino acids long. Germline V gene data show CDR1 as SGHDN and CDR2 as FVKESK. The CDR3 coding sequence is TGTGCCAGCAGCCTTACCCGGAGGTCCCATAACTATGGCTACACCTTC. Residues: CASSLTRRSHNYGYTF.

This chain uses TRBV28 with TRBJ2-2; perhaps TRBD1 as D (6 bases). The germline gives CDR1 MDHEN, CDR2 SYDVKM. Trimming removed 8 bases at V and 1 base at J, with 14 bases between. The CDR3 has 15 amino acids. The DNA for the CDR3 is TGTGCCAGCGGGACACCGGGCAAGAACACCGGGGAGCTGTTTTTT. Its protein is CASGTPGKNTGELFF.

The chain combines TRBV15 with TRBJ2-5; TRBD1 agrees at 9 bases. V lost 5 bases, J lost 5 bases, and 6 bases stayed unmatched. In germline, CDR1 is LNHNV, CDR2 YYDKDF (reference sequence). The CDR3 has 14 residues. CDR3: CATSGNRGRETQYF. The CDR3, as DNA: TGTGCCACCAGCGGTAACAGGGGGCGGGAGACCCAGTACTTC.

This sequence joins TRBV12-3 or TRBV12-4 and TRBJ2-5; D gene uncertain. The CDR3 sequence is 12 residues long. V was trimmed by 5 bases and J by 5 bases, leaving 9 bases between them. This chain's CDR3 is CASSPQWETQYF. The DNA of the CDR3 is TGTGCCAGCAGTCCACAATGGGAGACCCAGTACTTC.

The gene calls are TRBV6-1 and TRBJ1-5; 10 bases align to TRBD1. Germline lookup yields CDR1 MNHNS and CDR2 SASEGT. With 4 bases clipped from V and 1 base from J, the junction kept 4 bases outside the gene matches. There are 16 residues in the CDR3. The CDR3 loop reads CASSGTGGFSNQPQHF. The CDR3 DNA follows: TGTGCCAGCAGTGGGACAGGGGGGTTCAGCAATCAGCCCCAGCATTTT.

This chain joins TRBV12-3 or TRBV12-4 and TRBJ2-5; a possible D gene is TRBD1 (5 bases). V lost 3 bases and J lost 9, with 11 bases in between. The CDR3 runs 12 residues. The CDR3 sequence: CASSFSQGAQYF. The CDR3 DNA reads as TGTGCCAGCAGTTTCTCCCAAGGGGCCCAGTACTTC.